This T cell receptor beta chain is drawn from a study of cytomegalovirus exposure and HLA in healthy donors. Study-level points and caveats: Most TCRs appeared rarely, but some public TCRs recurred in many donors. Relative to the approximately 700-donor mean, N-insertions were reportedly fewer in an Asian-associated ancestry cluster in a later analysis.

V shed 5 bases and J 6 bases; nucleotides not matched to a gene: 17. The CDR3 contains 17 residues. Germline lookup yields CDR1 LNHDA and CDR2 SQIVND (reference sequence). PCR was performed using 60 Vbeta and 13 Jbeta primers. Data came from immunoSEQ multiplex PCR; TCRdb stores just in-frame clones and leaves some out. The repertoire holds 90,000 or so clones, with roughly four fifths as singletons. In the case of this clone: What it binds is unknown.

The chain uses TRBV19 and TRBJ2-7; 9 bases match TRBD1. Sequencing was carried out using PBMCs. The TCR comes from a man aged 25-45 years in good health and CMV-seropositive. The CDR3 bases are TGTGCCAGTAGTGGAACCGGGACAGGGTGGATACGCGCCGAGCAGTACTTC. This gives the protein CASSGTGTGWIRAEQYF.